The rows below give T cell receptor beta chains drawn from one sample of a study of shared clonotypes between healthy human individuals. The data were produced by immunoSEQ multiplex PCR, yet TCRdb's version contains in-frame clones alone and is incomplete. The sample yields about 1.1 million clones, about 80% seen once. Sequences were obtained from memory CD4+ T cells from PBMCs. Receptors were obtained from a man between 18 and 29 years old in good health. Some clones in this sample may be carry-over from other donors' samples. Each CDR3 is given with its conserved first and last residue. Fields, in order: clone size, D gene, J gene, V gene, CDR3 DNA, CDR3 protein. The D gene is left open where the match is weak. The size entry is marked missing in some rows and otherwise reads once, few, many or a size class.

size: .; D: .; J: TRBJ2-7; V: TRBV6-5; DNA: TGTGCCAGCAGTTACTCATATCAGGGTGCCCACGAGCAGTACTTC; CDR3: CASSYSYQGAHEQYF
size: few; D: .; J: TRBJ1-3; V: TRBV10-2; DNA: TGCGCCAGCAGTGCCCCGAGGGGAAACACCATATATTTT; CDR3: CASSAPRGNTIYF
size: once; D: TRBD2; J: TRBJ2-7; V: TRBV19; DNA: TGTGCCAGTAGTTCGGGGACTAGCGTCTCCGAGCAGTACTTC; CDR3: CASSSGTSVSEQYF
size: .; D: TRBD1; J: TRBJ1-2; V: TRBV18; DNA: TGTGCCAGCTCACCGGACAGGGGGACCTATGGCTACACCTTC; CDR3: CASSPDRGTYGYTF
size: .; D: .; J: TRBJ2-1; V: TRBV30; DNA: TGTGCCTGGAGATTTCGGGTGACAAGCTCCTACAATGAGCAGTTCTTC; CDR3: CAWRFRVTSSYNEQFF
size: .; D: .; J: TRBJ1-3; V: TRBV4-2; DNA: TGTGCCAGCAGCCAAGATTTGGCAGACTCTGGAAACACCATATATTTT; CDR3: CASSQDLADSGNTIYF
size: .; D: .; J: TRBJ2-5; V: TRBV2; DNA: TGTGCCAGCAGCCTCGTGGGGGTGACCCAGTACTTC; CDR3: CASSLVGVTQYF
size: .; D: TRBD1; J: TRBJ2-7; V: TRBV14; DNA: TGTGCCAGCAGCCGGATTGGACAGGGAAGCTCCTACGAGCAGTACTTC; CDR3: CASSRIGQGSSYEQYF
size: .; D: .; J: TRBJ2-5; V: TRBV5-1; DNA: TGCGCCAGCGCGAGGTCCCGCCAAGAGACCCAGTACTTC; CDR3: CASARSRQETQYF
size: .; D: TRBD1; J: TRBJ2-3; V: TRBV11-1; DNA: TGTGCCAGCAGCTTGTGGACAGGGGAGAGCACAGATACGCAGTATTTT; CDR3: CASSLWTGESTDTQYF
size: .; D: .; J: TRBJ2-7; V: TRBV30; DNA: TGTGCCTGGAGTGTACGAGGGTACGAGCAGTACTTC; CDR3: CAWSVRGYEQYF
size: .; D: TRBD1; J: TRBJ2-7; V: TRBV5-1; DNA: TGCGCCAGCAGCTTGGATACAGGACAGGGACTCTTCTACGAGCAGTACTTC; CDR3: CASSLDTGQGLFYEQYF
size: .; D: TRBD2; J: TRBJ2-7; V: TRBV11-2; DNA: TGTGCCAGCAGCATCCGGACTAGCGGTCCTTCCTACGAGCAGTACTTC; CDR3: CASSIRTSGPSYEQYF
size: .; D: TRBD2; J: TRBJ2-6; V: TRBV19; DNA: TGTGCCAGCCTAGCGGGCGTCTCTGGGGCCAACGTCCTGACTTTC; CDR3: CASLAGVSGANVLTF
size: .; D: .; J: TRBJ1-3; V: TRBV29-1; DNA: TGCAGCGTTGGTGGGGACACCTACTCTGGAAACACCATATATTTT; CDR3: CSVGGDTYSGNTIYF
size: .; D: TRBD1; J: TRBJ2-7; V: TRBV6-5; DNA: TGTGCCAGCAGACGAGGACAGGGCCTCTACGAGCAGTACTTC; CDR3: CASRRGQGLYEQYF